Described below is a single T cell receptor beta chain sequence and its context. The junction and the germline gene differ at one end; a read error may be behind it. This record comes from a study of T-cell reconstitution after alpha-beta-depleted transplantation in children. Germline lookup yields CDR1 MNHEY and CDR2 SVGAGI. This CDR3 is 17 amino acids long. The TCRbeta library incorporated unique molecular identifiers. Via MiXCR, TCRdb re-called the PCR reads, giving one row per CDR3 protein. This table has around 420,000 distinct CDR3 sequences, around 16% appearing once. This TCR derives from a boy under three years old who had a stem cell transplant for Wiskott-Aldrich syndrome, so the T cells may come from the graft donor. The sample was PBMCs, mostly from graft donor cells, taken 360 days after TCRalphabeta/CD19-depleted stem cell transplant. This rearrangement joins TRBV6-5 to TRBJ2-6, with D possibly called TRBD1 or TRBD2 (5 bases each). CDR3 nucleotides: TGTGCCAGCAGTTACGGGGGTTCACACTCTGGGGCAAACGTCCTGACTTTC. It specifies CASSYGGSHSGANVLTF.